The 21 T cell receptor beta chains listed next were all sequenced from one sample in a study of T cells in Graves' hyperthyroidism and ophthalmopathy. There were TCR beta CDR3 regions amplified from RNA transcripts. TCR CDR3 underwent first-round RT-PCR with the HTBI primer set. TCRdb fed the multiplex PCR reads into MiXCR, producing one record per CDR3 protein. The profile shows 500,000 to 600,000 distinct CDR3 sequences, around 46% of them singletons. Material: peripheral blood or thyroid tissue (not recorded which). The receptor source for this set is a woman aged 18-29 years with Graves' hyperthyroidism.

This chain uses TRBV2 with TRBJ2-1; the match to TRBD2 covers 8 bases. V lost 1 base and J lost 4; bases outside the gene matches: 3. Germline V gives CDR1 SNHLY, CDR2 FYNNEI. This CDR3 has 15 residues. CDR3 bases: TGTGCCAGCAGTGAAGGTAGCGGGAATTACAATGAGCAGTTCTTC. It specifies CASSEGSGNYNEQFF.

In its sample, this clonotype was seen many times. The CDR3 sequence is CASTDGGRSYEQYF. The CDR3 DNA reads TGTGCCAGCACCGACGGGGGGAGGTCCTACGAGCAGTACTTC. The chain links TRBV7-9 to TRBJ2-7; TRBD2 agrees at 7 bases. Per germline, CDR1 SEHNR and CDR2 FQNEAQ (reference sequence). The CDR3 runs 14 residues. V dropped 7 bases and J dropped 1; count of bases not matched to a gene: 7.

This clonotype has more than one count but fewer than ten. The V gene is TRBV7-9, the J gene TRBJ1-1; the D gene is possibly TRBD1 (5 bases). Looked up from germline, CDR1 is SEHNR and CDR2 is FQNEAQ (reference sequence). The CDR3 totals 19 residues. Trimming stripped 1 base from V and 0 bases from J, with 21 bases between. CDR3 bases: TGTGCCAGCAGCTTAGACAGGTCTCGTGGTACAGGAGTGAACACTGAAGCTTTCTTT. The encoded protein is CASSLDRSRGTGVNTEAFF.

With regard to this clonotype: A much more abundant neighbour one base away suggests this may be a read error. J is TRBJ2-5 and V is TRBV12-3 or TRBV12-4; 7 bases match TRBD1. The CDR3 runs to 14 residues. V shed 6 bases and J 1 base; nucleotides not matched to a gene: 5. CDR3 residues: CASSDTGAQETQYF. CDR3 DNA: TGTGCCAGCAGCGATACAGGGGCCCAAGAGACCCAGTACTTC.

The genes are TRBV29-1 and TRBJ2-5, with 9 bases identical to TRBD1. This CDR3 contains 13 residues. Germline-derived CDR1 and CDR2 are SQVTM and ANQGSEA. For the CDR3, the DNA is TGCACCTTATCGGGACAGGGTGAAGAGACCCAGTACTTC. Translation gives CTLSGQGEETQYF.

This clonotype was detected many times. CDR3 residues: CASSPRDRYYEQYF. In DNA form, the CDR3 reads TGTGCCAGCAGCCCCAGGGACAGGTACTACGAGCAGTACTTC. The genes are TRBV7-9 and TRBJ2-7; 8 positions match TRBD1. The CDR3 runs 14 residues. Trimming at V came to 5 bases and at J to 3 bases, leaving 6 bases not matched to a gene. Germline assignment: CDR1 SEHNR and CDR2 FQNEAQ (reference sequence). Full variable domain (rest looked up from reference TRBV7-9 and TRBJ2-7): DTGVSQNPRHKITKRGQNVTFRCDPISEHNRLYWYRQTLGQGPEFLTYFQNEAQLEKSRLLSDRFSAERPKGSFSTLEIQRTEQGDSAMYLCASSPRDRYYEQYFGPGTRLTVT.

This clonotype was seen only a few times. The chain employs TRBV2 and TRBJ2-1; D gene ambiguous. Germline loops: CDR1 SNHLY, CDR2 FYNNEI. Trimming stripped 3 bases from V and 8 bases from J, with 11 bases between. There are 13 residues in the CDR3. CDR3 DNA: TGTGCCAGCAGTGAGGTCCGACGCGATGAGCAGTTCTTC. Translation gives CASSEVRRDEQFF.

Many counts were recorded for this clonotype. This rearrangement joins TRBV10-3 to TRBJ1-2; D is unresolved. CDR3 length equals 13 residues. Trimming took 9 bases from V and 4 from J, leaving 15 bases between them. Germline CDR1 is ENHRY and CDR2 is SYGVKD. The CDR3 DNA reads TGTGCCATATCAGGAGAGGTGAGCTATGGCTACACCTTC. The encoded protein is CAISGEVSYGYTF.

Only a few counts were recorded for this clonotype. The J gene is TRBJ1-6, the V gene TRBV30, with D perhaps matching TRBD1 (5 bases). Trimming took off 1 base at V and 5 bases at J, with 12 bases between the two ends. Germline CDR1 GTSNPN, CDR2 SVGIG (reference sequence). The CDR3 covers 15 residues. The CDR3 region is CAWSGPETDNSPLHF. The CDR3, as DNA: TGTGCCTGGAGTGGACCCGAGACAGATAATTCACCCCTCCACTTT.

This clonotype was seen repeatedly, ten times or more. The CDR3 nucleotides are TGTGCCAGCAGCTACACTCCAGGCACTGAAGCTTTCTTT. Its protein is CASSYTPGTEAFF. This chain links TRBV7-9 with TRBJ1-1; D uncertain. With 4 bases removed from V and 4 bases from J, the gap between germline ends came to 10 bases. The CDR3 runs to 13 residues. The germline CDR1 and CDR2 sequences are SEHNR and FQNEAQ (reference sequence).

This chain joins TRBV10-3 and TRBJ2-5; 7 bases align to TRBD1. Germline CDR1 reads ENHRY; CDR2 reads SYGVKD. Trimming took 6 bases from V and 2 from J; bases not matched to a gene: 12. The CDR3 runs to 16 residues. The CDR3 nucleotides are TGTGCCATCAGGGAACAGGGGCAAGGTGTACAAGAGACCCAGTACTTC. Protein product: CAIREQGQGVQETQYF.

This chain links TRBV5-5 with TRBJ2-5; TRBD1 matches at 9 bases. This CDR3 comprises 14 residues. CDR1 is SGHKS, CDR2 YYEKEE, per germline (reference sequence). Germline trimming cut 10 bases from V and 5 bases from J; bases unmatched to any gene: 12. The CDR3 sequence is CACNPGQGRETQYF. CDR3 DNA sequence: TGTGCCTGCAATCCGGGACAGGGCCGGGAGACCCAGTACTTC.

This clonotype was detected ten times or more. The CDR3 protein is CATEPNDSYEQYF. CDR3 DNA sequence: TGTGCCACAGAGCCCAACGACAGCTACGAGCAGTACTTC. The gene calls are TRBV24-1 and TRBJ2-7; D perhaps matches TRBD1 (5 bases). CDR1 is KGHDR and CDR2 is SFDVKD in the germline V gene. Trimming removed 10 bases from V and 3 bases from J, with 15 bases in between. The CDR3 totals 13 residues.

There are many counts of this clonotype. This sequence joins TRBV12-5 and TRBJ1-2; D is uncertain. Germline V gene sequence: CDR1 LGHNT, CDR2 FRNRAP. This CDR3 region has 15 residues. V was clipped by 5 bases and J by 2 bases, with 15 bases between them. CDR3 loop: CASGGRLLDNYGYTF. DNA for the CDR3: TGTGCTAGTGGTGGTCGACTTCTTGACAACTATGGCTACACCTTC.

V is TRBV20-1 and J is TRBJ2-1, with 7 bases matching TRBD2. V was pared by 5 bases and J by 6 bases, with 10 bases of the junction left unmatched. This CDR3 region has 14 residues. Germline V CDR1 and CDR2: DFQATT, SNEGSKA (reference sequence). In DNA form, the CDR3 reads TGCAGTGCTGGGGTTATGGGAGGGCTCAATGAGCAGTTCTTC. Protein product: CSAGVMGGLNEQFF.

The genes are TRBV9 and TRBJ2-2, with a possible D match to TRBD2 (5 bases). The V gene lost 3 bases and the J gene lost 2 bases, with 11 bases spanning the gap. CDR1 and CDR2 from the germline V gene are SGDLS and YYNGEE. There are 15 residues in the CDR3. The CDR3 is CASSERAYNTGELFF. The CDR3 region has the DNA TGTGCCAGCAGCGAGAGGGCGTACAACACCGGGGAGCTGTTTTTT.

Regarding this clonotype: Mismatch with germline at one junction end may stem from a read error. The chain carries TRBV11-3 and TRBJ1-4; possibly TRBD1 for D (5 bases). The CDR3 extends over 14 amino acids. The germline CDR1 and CDR2 sequences are SGHNT and YENEEA. The CDR3 loop is CASSFRGGDEELFF. In nucleotides, the CDR3 is TGTGCCAGCAGCTTTCGGGGCGGGGATGAAGAACTGTTTTTT.

This clonotype has a count of ten or more. The chain employs TRBV7-8 and TRBJ2-7; 8 bases agree with TRBD2. Trimming took 5 bases from V and 0 from J; bases not matched to a gene: 9. The germline gives CDR1 SGHVS, CDR2 FQNEAQ. The CDR3 length is 16 residues. CDR3 sequence reads: CASSDSLAVASYEQYF. The CDR3 DNA is TGTGCCAGCAGCGACTCACTAGCGGTTGCCTCCTACGAGCAGTACTTC.

This clonotype showed up many times. The rearrangement joins TRBV7-8 to TRBJ2-7, with D possibly TRBD1 on 6 matching bases. Trimming left V 4 bases short and J 3 bases short, with 10 bases between. Germline lookup yields CDR1 SGHVS and CDR2 FQNEAQ. The CDR3 is 13 amino acids. In DNA, the CDR3 is TGTGCCAGCAGCTGGGACACTCTCTACGAGCAGTACTTC. It is translated as CASSWDTLYEQYF.

V is TRBV11-3 and J is TRBJ2-2, with 7 bases aligning to TRBD1. With V trimmed by 0 bases and J by 7 bases, 14 bases remained unmatched. Germline values: CDR1 SGHNT, CDR2 YENEEA. This CDR3 has 18 amino acids. The CDR3 reads CASSLEGRGRRGDGELFF. CDR3 sequence (DNA): TGTGCCAGCAGCTTAGAGGGTAGGGGGCGACGAGGAGACGGGGAGCTGTTTTTT.

The sample holds one count of this clonotype. The rearrangement uses TRBV12-3 or TRBV12-4 and TRBJ1-1, with 7 bases that match TRBD1. This CDR3 contains 16 residues. The ends lost 2 bases at V and 2 bases at J; junction bases unmatched: 8. CDR3 residues: CASSLWAGQVNTEAFF. CDR3 sequence (DNA): TGTGCCAGCAGTTTATGGGCCGGACAGGTTAACACTGAAGCTTTCTTT.